These T cell receptor beta chains were read from a single sample in a study of T-cell reconstitution after alpha-beta-depleted transplantation in children. TCRdb re-called the PCR reads with MiXCR, one entry per CDR3 protein. The table has about 510,000 distinct CDR3 sequences, about an eighth seen once. The material sequenced was PBMCs, mostly from graft donor cells, taken 180 days after TCRalphabeta/CD19-depleted stem cell transplant. Receptors originate from a female patient younger than 10 who had a stem cell transplant for aplastic anemia, so the T cells may come from the graft donor. The conserved cysteine and the conserved F or W are not part of the CDR3 here.

j_call: TRBJ2-2
v_call: TRBV10-2
cdr3_length: 11
cdr3_aa: ASSELSPGELF

j_call: TRBJ1-5
v_call: TRBV6-5
cdr3_length: 12
cdr3_aa: ASSYSIGDQPQH

j_call: TRBJ2-1
v_call: TRBV6-4
cdr3_length: 20
cdr3_aa: ASSDWSSVRLRWGFGLNEQF

j_call: TRBJ1-2
v_call: TRBV28
cdr3_length: 12
cdr3_aa: ASSPGTAGLSYT

j_call: TRBJ1-2
v_call: TRBV5-1
cdr3_length: 11
cdr3_aa: ASSLEWNYGYT

j_call: TRBJ2-3
v_call: TRBV4-3
cdr3_length: 16
cdr3_aa: ASSQEFGLAGLSDTQY

j_call: TRBJ2-1
v_call: TRBV5-1
cdr3_length: 14
cdr3_aa: ASSPPGQGATNEQF

j_call: TRBJ1-4
v_call: TRBV18
cdr3_length: 12
cdr3_aa: ASSSGQGSEKLF

j_call: TRBJ1-1
v_call: TRBV20-1
cdr3_length: 9
cdr3_aa: SARGGTEAF

j_call: TRBJ1-5
v_call: TRBV7-9
cdr3_length: 13
cdr3_aa: ASSSSSPGPGPQH

j_call: TRBJ1-5
v_call: TRBV20-1
cdr3_length: 12
cdr3_aa: SASSQWGTQPQH

j_call: TRBJ2-5
v_call: TRBV18
cdr3_length: 12
cdr3_aa: ASSPPRGQETQY

j_call: TRBJ2-3
v_call: TRBV28
cdr3_length: 18
cdr3_aa: ASSSQSGSPIGPRADTQY

j_call: TRBJ2-7
v_call: TRBV3-1
cdr3_length: 11
cdr3_aa: ASSQDTSGDRV

j_call: TRBJ2-7
v_call: TRBV15
cdr3_length: 12
cdr3_aa: ATSRADRAYEQY

j_call: TRBJ1-2
v_call: TRBV20-1
cdr3_length: 14
cdr3_aa: SALNPDRGVNYGYT

j_call: TRBJ2-7
v_call: TRBV24-1
cdr3_length: 13
cdr3_aa: ATSDSGTSTYEQY

j_call: TRBJ2-2
v_call: TRBV6-5
cdr3_length: 14
cdr3_aa: ASSYWYIQNTGELF

j_call: TRBJ2-5
v_call: TRBV5-1
cdr3_length: 13
cdr3_aa: ASRPVALRGETQY

j_call: TRBJ1-2
v_call: TRBV15
cdr3_length: 13
cdr3_aa: ATSRGQGQNYGYT

j_call: TRBJ2-1
v_call: TRBV28
cdr3_length: 11
cdr3_aa: ASSFNPYGEQF

j_call: TRBJ1-5
v_call: TRBV28
cdr3_length: 14
cdr3_aa: ASSETRDRTNQPQH